The 9 T cell receptor beta chains below come from one sample, sequenced in a study of blood T cell repertoires in COVID-19. Assay: immunoSEQ multiplex PCR; the TCRdb copy retains only in-frame clones and omits some. The sample lists approximately 120,000 clones; approximately 81% were seen once. Input material: peripheral blood. The source of these receptors is a man aged 80 or over with COVID-19, enrolled during active disease.

V gene TRBV27 combines with J gene TRBJ2-1; TRBD1 agrees at 8 bases. CDR3 length: 14 residues. The ends lost 6 bases at V and 8 bases at J; junction bases unmatched: 9. Germline loops: CDR1 MNHEY, CDR2 SMNVEV (reference sequence). The CDR3 region has the DNA TGTGCCAGCAGCCTATGGACAGGGACGGATGAGCAGTTCTTC. Its translation: CASSLWTGTDEQFF.

This clone has a handful of counts. The V gene is TRBV24-1, the J gene TRBJ2-1; D is uncertain. Germline values: CDR1 KGHDR, CDR2 SFDVKD. V gave up 0 bases and J gave up 5 bases, with 13 bases separating them. The CDR3 covers 16 residues. The CDR3 nucleotides are TGTGCCACCAGTGATTTGTGGCAGGATGGAAACAATGAGCAGTTCTTC. This sequence encodes CATSDLWQDGNNEQFF.

The V and J genes are TRBV25-1 and TRBJ2-5; TRBD1 matches at 12 bases. V was pared by 4 bases and J by 5 bases, with 5 bases of the junction left unmatched. CDR1 and CDR2 (germline): MGHDK, SYGVNS. The CDR3 covers 15 residues. The CDR3 here is CASSGDRGLGETQYF. Here the CDR3 DNA reads TGTGCCAGCAGTGGGGACAGGGGGCTGGGGGAGACCCAGTACTTC. Variable domain in full (rest from reference TRBV25-1 and TRBJ2-5): EADIYQTPRYLVIGTGKKITLECSQTMGHDKMYWYQQDPGMELHLIHYSYGVNSTEKGDLSSESTVSRIRTEHFPLTLESARPSHTSQYLCASSGDRGLGETQYFGPGTRLLVL.

The V and J genes are TRBV5-1 and TRBJ2-7; the D gene is possibly TRBD2 (5 bases). CDR3 length: 15 residues. V was clipped by 0 bases and J by 0 bases, with 10 bases between them. CDR1 and CDR2 from the germline V gene are SGHRS and YFSETQ. The CDR3 reads CASSLADSRSYEQYF. As DNA, the CDR3 is TGCGCCAGCAGCTTGGCGGACTCCCGCTCCTACGAGCAGTACTTC.

DNA of the CDR3: TGTGCCAGCAGTTTTGTCCGGGGAGATACGCAGTATTTT. Its protein is CASSFVRGDTQYF. The gene calls are TRBV7-2 and TRBJ2-3; D is perhaps TRBD2 (5 bases). Looked up from germline, CDR1 is SGHTA and CDR2 is FQGNSA. There are 13 residues in the CDR3. Between the trimmed V and J ends, which lost 6 bases and 5 bases, there was a span of 12 bases.

For this clone: This sample also contains other DNA sequences that code for the same CDR3. This rearrangement joins TRBV2 to TRBJ2-3; no reliable D call. The germline gives CDR1 SNHLY, CDR2 FYNNEI. V lost 5 bases, J lost 2 bases, and 2 bases lay in between. The CDR3 is 11 amino acids. CDR3 protein: CASSYTDTQYF. The CDR3 DNA sequence: TGTGCCAGCAGTTACACAGATACGCAGTATTTT.

In its sample, this clone was seen once. This chain uses TRBV11-1 with TRBJ1-1; 9 bases agree with TRBD1. J was trimmed by 4 bases and V by 0 bases; bases with no gene match: 3. The length of the CDR3 is 15 residues. Germline V gene data show CDR1 as SGHAT and CDR2 as FQDESV (reference sequence). The CDR3 nucleotides read TGTGCCAGCAGCTTAGCGACAGGGGGAGGCACTGAAGCTTTCTTT. Translation: CASSLATGGGTEAFF.

The V and J genes are TRBV5-1 and TRBJ2-5, with 7 positions matching TRBD2. Germline CDR1 SGHRS, CDR2 YFSETQ. Trimming removed 3 bases from V and 5 bases from J; junction bases left unmatched: 7. The CDR3 length is 14 residues. Here the CDR3 reads CASSSGTMGETQYF. Written as DNA, the CDR3 is TGCGCCAGCAGCTCAGGGACTATGGGGGAGACCCAGTACTTC.

The chain recombines TRBV28 with TRBJ2-1; D perhaps matches TRBD2 (6 bases). The V gene's germline CDR1 is MDHEN and CDR2 SYDVKM. The CDR3 length is 15 residues. Trimming shortened V by 3 bases and J by 1 base, and 10 bases separated the two germline ends. CDR3 region: CASSLRRGSYNEQFF. In DNA, the CDR3 is TGTGCCAGCAGTTTGCGGCGGGGTTCCTACAATGAGCAGTTCTTC.